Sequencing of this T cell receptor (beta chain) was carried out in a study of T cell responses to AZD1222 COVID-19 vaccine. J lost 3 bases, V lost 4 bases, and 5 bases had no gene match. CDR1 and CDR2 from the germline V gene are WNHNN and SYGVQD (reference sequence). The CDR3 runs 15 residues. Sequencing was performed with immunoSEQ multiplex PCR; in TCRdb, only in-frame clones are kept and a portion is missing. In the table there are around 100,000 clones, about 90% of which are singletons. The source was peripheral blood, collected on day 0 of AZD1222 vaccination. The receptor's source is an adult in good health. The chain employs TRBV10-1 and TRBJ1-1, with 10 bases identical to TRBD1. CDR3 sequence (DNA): TGCGCCAGCAGTGCAACCGGGACAGGGGACACTGAAGCTTTCTTT. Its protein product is CASSATGTGDTEAFF.